The rows below give T cell receptor beta chains drawn from one sample of a study of cytomegalovirus exposure and HLA in healthy donors. Clones were read by immunoSEQ multiplex PCR, and TCRdb kept only the in-frame ones, dropping some. Of about 120,000 clones in the sample, approximately 89% were seen once. Sequencing used PBMCs. The receptors here all came from a woman aged 18 to 35 in good health and CMV-seronegative. The CDR3 runs from the conserved cysteine through the conserved F or W. A D gene is named only where the DNA matches it firmly. Clone size appears in some rows only: once, few, many, or a class for an expanded clone.

v_call,j_call,d_call,clone_size,cdr3_nt,cdr3_aa
TRBV4-1,TRBJ2-7,TRBD2,NA,TGCGCCAGCAGCCCCCCCCGGGGAGGGAGATACGAGCAGTACTTC,CASSPPRGGRYEQYF
TRBV7-2,TRBJ1-2,NA,NA,TGTGCCAGCAGCTTGCAGTATTATGGCTACACCTTC,CASSLQYYGYTF
TRBV4-1,TRBJ2-7,NA,NA,TGCGCCAGCAGCCAAGTCTTTCGGGATAGCTCCTACGAGCAGTACTTC,CASSQVFRDSSYEQYF
TRBV19,TRBJ1-5,NA,NA,TGTGCCAGTAGTATATTACAGGATAGTTATAGCAATCAGCCCCAGCATTTT,CASSILQDSYSNQPQHF
TRBV6-1,TRBJ1-3,NA,NA,TGTGCCAGCAGTGAAACGGGCTCTGGAAACACCATATATTTT,CASSETGSGNTIYF
TRBV14,TRBJ2-2,TRBD2,NA,TGTGCCAGCAGCCAATACACTGCTGGACCGGGGGGGTCCGGGGAGCTGTTTTTT,CASSQYTAGPGGSGELFF
TRBV10-2,TRBJ1-5,NA,NA,TGCGCCAGCAGTGAGGTGACGGGGGATGCGCCCCAGCATTTT,CASSEVTGDAPQHF
TRBV7-3,TRBJ2-2,TRBD1,NA,TGTGCCAGCAGCTTGTTGAGGGGGCGCCGATTTGACACCGGGGAGCTGTTTTTT,CASSLLRGRRFDTGELFF
TRBV21-1,TRBJ1-2,NA,NA,TGTGCCAGCAGCCCCGTCCCGGACAGGTGGGGATGTGGCTACACCTTC,CASSPVPDRWGCGYTF
TRBV19,TRBJ2-4,TRBD1,NA,TGTGCCAGTAGGGAAACAGGGGAAAACATTCAGTACTTC,CASRETGENIQYF
TRBV2,TRBJ1-2,NA,once,TGTGCCAGCAGTGAAGTCGGGGGGTCCTATGGCTACACCTTC,CASSEVGGSYGYTF
TRBV10-1,TRBJ2-1,TRBD2,once,TGCGCCAGCAGTGGCCTAGGCGGCGGGGGTATCTCCTTCAATGAGCAGTTCTTC,CASSGLGGGGISFNEQFF